One TCR beta chain is described in this entry. These data belong to a study of response to subunit inactivated influenza vaccine. TCRdb analysed the RT-PCR reads with MiXCR anew, one entry per CDR3 protein. The data contain about half a million distinct CDR3 sequences, roughly 8.2% of them singletons. Germline-derived CDR1 and CDR2 are MNHEY and SVGAGI. This CDR3 has 16 amino acids. After removal of 4 bases from V and 5 bases from J, the junction contained 9 bases not matched to a gene. The chain recombines TRBV6-5 with TRBJ2-5, with 11 bases lining up with TRBD1. The material sequenced was PBMCs from blood, taken approximately 25 months after vaccination. This clonotype originated in a man aged 45 to 75 who received an inactivated influenza vaccine. The CDR3 loop is CASSFRTGGGWETQYF. DNA of the CDR3: TGTGCCAGCAGTTTTCGGACAGGGGGCGGCTGGGAGACCCAGTACTTC.